This T cell receptor (beta chain) is from a study of blood T cell repertoires in COVID-19 (dated by TCRdb to 2019 to 2021). About the study as a whole: Samples covering the acute and convalescent phases of COVID-19 were provided by collaborators in the United States, Italy and Spain. The material from the prospective study consisted of cDNA or gDNA derived from T cells, B-cell-depleted T cells, or PBMCs. A de-identified subject ID, COVID-19 status, age in years and sex were almost always included in the sample metadata. A freely available public database, intended as a resource for researchers studying the immune response to SARS-CoV-2, is where the repertoires were released. Where HLA class I and class II types were available, the types were taken from metadata supplied by the sample provider, not from assay-based typing. Samples were obtained from the ongoing ImmuneRACE study (first 160 participants) and from roughly 1,300 subjects provided by 6 global collaborators. The dataset comprised deeply sampled blood TCRbeta repertoires from subjects exposed to, actively infected with, or recovered from COVID-19.

V and J are truncated by 3 bases and 0 bases respectively, leaving an intervening sequence of 12 bases. Including cysteine and phenylalanine, the CDR3 has 17 amino acids. Only the CDR3 region is kept as DNA, spanning 51 bases read in frame from base 1. Sequences LGHDT (CDR1) and YNNKEL (CDR2) are obtained from the germline V gene (reference sequence). Summary of the overall study and its limitations: The quantity of clinical and demographic metadata differed by source and by participant and was supplied without curation.

TCRbeta CDR3 regions were amplified from genomic DNA using the immunoSEQ Assay, a bias-controlled multiplex PCR. Turning to the authors' computational methods: Nucleated cell counts per sample were estimated from amplification of reference gene primers within the assay. Sequence reads were collapsed and filtered to measure the absolute abundance of every unique TCRbeta CDR3 rearrangement. For each sample, productive Simpson clonality was calculated as the square root of Simpson's diversity index across productive rearrangements. In its TCRdb copy, this immuneACCESS table keeps in-frame sequences only and misses some clones. Where compared with another copy, unresolved V genes explain less than half of these, and the others have no known cause. Clone size and the V and J calls come from that table; the DNA yielded D and trimming. The sample contains over 150,000 clones, 84% of them found a single time. The ten most abundant clones make up around 2.7% of the sample.

On this clone: The clone's antigen remains unknown. The input lacks base qualities; no much larger clone sits a single base away.

At one collaborating source in Seattle, patients were enrolled during active infection and were followed longitudinally through the course of disease. Each collaborating institution followed its own protocols to collect whole blood in K2EDTA tubes. Collaborator samples were shipped for TCRbeta analysis as frozen whole blood, isolated PBMCs, or DNA extracted from either sample type. The clonotype was recovered from a woman of 80 years or more with COVID-19, enrolled during active disease. The rearranged chain carries TRBV3-1 (or the pseudogene TRBV3-2) and TRBJ1-6, with no D gene named confidently. The specimen sequenced was peripheral blood. The DNA sequence is as follows: TGTGCCAGCAGCCATCGGGCCGGGAGCTCCTATAATTCACCCCTCCACTTT. Its translation is CASSHRAGSSYNSPLHF.